This entry describes one T cell receptor beta chain. The sample belongs to a study of blood T cell repertoires in COVID-19. Study at large: Material from acute and convalescent COVID-19 was sourced from the United States, Italy and Spain.

V was cut by 8 bases and J by 7 bases, with 20 bases left in between. Germline CDR1 SGHTA, CDR2 FQGNSA. The CDR3 consists of 14 residues. TCRdb keeps only in-frame clones here, not all; method: immunoSEQ multiplex PCR. The table includes some 380,000 clones, roughly 89% detected once. This chain links TRBV7-2 with TRBJ1-1; D unresolved. The TCR was taken from a man aged 18 to 30 with active or convalescent COVID-19. Material: peripheral blood. CDR3 coding DNA: TGTGCCAGCTTAACTACACCTCCCTCTATTGAAGCTTTCTTT. Translating it yields CASLTTPPSIEAFF.